Listed below are T cell receptor beta chains from one sample, sequenced in a study of neurological immune-mediated disorders. Using its own MiXCR run on the 5' RACE reads, TCRdb lists one record per CDR3 protein. Found here are about 78,000 distinct CDR3 sequences, around 4.6% of them singletons; the top ten hold 2% to 2.5%. The sequencing input was PBMCs. These receptors all come from a woman aged 30 to 39 with multiple sclerosis. CDR3s include the opening cysteine and the closing phenylalanine or tryptophan. The D gene is left open where the match is weak. Clone size is not always given. Where it is, it says once, few, many or a class for expanded clones.

j_gene | d_gene | abundance | v_gene | CDR3aa | CDR3nt
TRBJ2-1 | NA | many | TRBV7-8 | CASSSTILPTGTNEQFF | TGTGCCAGCAGCTCGACCATCCTCCCGACAGGTACTAATGAGCAGTTCTTC
TRBJ1-1 | NA | few | TRBV5-1 | CASRRANTEAFF | TGCGCCAGCAGGCGGGCGAACACTGAAGCTTTCTTT
TRBJ2-5 | NA | many | TRBV27 | CASSFLRETETQYF | TGTGCCAGCAGTTTCCTCAGGGAGACGGAGACCCAGTACTTC
TRBJ2-3 | TRBD1 | many | TRBV5-1 | CASSQTGSDTQYF | TGCGCCAGCAGCCAGACAGGGTCAGATACGCAGTATTTT
TRBJ1-2 | TRBD1 | many | TRBV10-3 | CAIRRGQGPNYGYTF | TGTGCCATCAGAAGGGGACAGGGACCCAACTATGGCTACACCTTC
TRBJ1-1 | NA | many | TRBV24-1 | CATSRAGLNTEAFF | TGTGCCACCAGTCGTGCAGGACTAAACACTGAAGCTTTCTTT
TRBJ2-3 | NA | many | TRBV12-3/TRBV12-4 | CASSLENPADTQYF | TGTGCCAGCAGTTTAGAGAACCCGGCAGATACGCAGTATTTT
TRBJ1-5 | NA | many | TRBV12-3/TRBV12-4 | CASSPRWNQPQHF | TGTGCCAGCAGTCCCCGTTGGAATCAGCCCCAGCATTTT
TRBJ2-3 | TRBD2 | NA | TRBV6-6 | CASSLASGYTDTQYF | TGTGCCAGCAGCTTAGCTAGCGGCTACACAGATACGCAGTATTTT
TRBJ2-5 | NA | many | TRBV20-1 | CSARKSLGGETQYF | TGCAGTGCCCGCAAATCTCTCGGAGGGGAGACCCAGTACTTC
TRBJ1-3 | NA | NA | TRBV5-1 | CASSFEAGTIYF | TGCGCCAGCAGCTTTGAGGCAGGCACCATATATTTT
TRBJ1-5 | NA | many | TRBV12-3/TRBV12-4 | CASSLEFNQPQHF | TGTGCCAGCAGTTTAGAGTTCAATCAGCCCCAGCATTTT